This TCR beta chain was observed in a study of blood T cell repertoires in COVID-19. The overall study: Italy, Spain and the United States were the sources of the convalescent and acute COVID-19 samples. T cells, B-cell-depleted T cells, or PBMCs supplied cDNA or gDNA.

V dropped 1 base and J dropped 5; count of bases not matched to a gene: 5. Per germline, CDR1 LGHDT and CDR2 YNNKEL (reference sequence). CDR3 length: 15 residues. Original analysis: Scientists estimated how many nucleated cells there were by amplifying reference gene primers. Libraries were prepared by immunoSEQ multiplex PCR; TCRdb keeps only in-frame clonotypes and omits some of them. V and J calls plus clone size are reproduced from that table; the DNA served to infer D and trimming. This table holds around 620,000 clones, around 90% found once. The specimen sequenced was peripheral blood. This TCR came from a young woman with acute or convalescent COVID-19. The V and J genes are TRBV3-1 (or the pseudogene TRBV3-2) and TRBJ1-1; 9 nucleotides match TRBD1. This CDR3 is CASSQGGQGTTEAFF. In nucleotides, the CDR3 is TGTGCCAGCAGCCAAGGGGGACAGGGAACGACTGAAGCTTTCTTT.